One and the same sample provided the 21 T cell receptor beta chains below, sequenced in a study of T cell responses to AZD1222 COVID-19 vaccine. Clones were read by immunoSEQ multiplex PCR, and TCRdb kept only the in-frame ones, dropping some. The table includes about 140,000 clones, about 91% detected once. Sequenced here: peripheral blood, sampled on day 0 of AZD1222 vaccination. These receptors originate from an adult in good health.

There are a few counts of this clone. The chain joins TRBV7-2 to TRBJ2-7, with TRBD2 identical over 7 bases. With 4 bases clipped from V and 3 bases from J, the junction kept 6 bases outside the gene matches. The CDR3 is 14 residues long. Germline V gives CDR1 SGHTA, CDR2 FQGNSA. CDR3 coding DNA: TGTGCCAGCAGCTCCGGTTGGGAGGGCTACGAGCAGTACTTC. The encoded protein is CASSSGWEGYEQYF.

This rearrangement joins TRBV4-2 to TRBJ2-7, with 11 bases fitting TRBD1. V dropped 4 bases and J dropped 6; count of bases not matched to a gene: 11. CDR1 and CDR2 from the germline V gene are LGHNA and YNFKEQ. The CDR3 totals 16 residues. DNA of the CDR3: TGTGCCAGCAGCCCTCATAGGCGGGACAGGGGGTTCGAGCAGTACTTC. Translation: CASSPHRRDRGFEQYF.

In this sample, this clone turned up once. This chain joins TRBV7-8 and TRBJ2-5, with D uncertain. V was pared by 4 bases and J by 2 bases, with 2 bases between. The CDR3 totals 11 residues. The germline V gene has CDR1 SGHVS and CDR2 FQNEAQ. This CDR3 reads CASSSQETQYF. The CDR3 coding sequence is TGTGCCAGCAGCTCTCAAGAGACCCAGTACTTC.

The chain joins TRBV11-2 to TRBJ2-1; 10 bases line up with TRBD2. Germline trimming cut 1 base from V and 7 bases from J; bases unmatched to any gene: 4. This CDR3 comprises 15 residues. Germline V gene data show CDR1 as SGHAT and CDR2 as FQNNGV. The CDR3: CASSLVPSGGNEQFF. The CDR3 bases are TGTGCCAGCAGCTTAGTCCCTAGCGGGGGTAATGAGCAGTTCTTC. Complete variable domain (other parts from reference TRBV11-2 and TRBJ2-1): EAGVAQSPRYKIIEKRQSVAFWCNPISGHATLYWYQQILGQGPKLLIQFQNNGVVDDSQLPKDRFSAERLKGVDSTLKIQPAKLEDSAVYLCASSLVPSGGNEQFFGPGTRLTVL.

The genes are TRBV12-3 or TRBV12-4 and TRBJ2-5, with unresolved D. The CDR3 contains 13 residues. Trimming left V 5 bases short and J 7 bases short, with 14 bases between. The CDR3 DNA follows: TGTGCCAGCAGTCGCGACCCGTTAGGGACCCAGTACTTC. Translation gives CASSRDPLGTQYF.

The rearrangement joins TRBV29-1 to TRBJ2-1; 8 positions agree with TRBD2. CDR1 and CDR2 (germline): SQVTM, ANQGSEA. The CDR3 extends over 11 amino acids. Trimming at V came to 1 base and at J to 10 bases, leaving 0 bases not matched to a gene. DNA of the CDR3: TGCAGCGTTGAAGGACTAGCGGAGCAGTTCTTC. Translation gives CSVEGLAEQFF.

V and J are TRBV28 and TRBJ2-7; D is undetermined. CDR1 and CDR2 from the germline V gene are MDHEN and SYDVKM. The CDR3 consists of 12 residues. The V end lost 6 bases, the J end lost 2 bases, and 8 bases lay between the germline ends. The CDR3 sequence: CASRIGPYEQYF. The DNA of the CDR3 is TGTGCCAGCAGAATAGGACCCTACGAGCAGTACTTC.

The chain employs TRBV18 and TRBJ1-6; D gene ambiguous. The CDR3 sequence is 13 residues long. V lost 3 bases and J lost 9, with 9 bases in between. Per germline, CDR1 KGHSH and CDR2 LQKENI. In DNA form, the CDR3 reads TGTGCCAGCTCACCTGACGGCCCTTCACCCCTCCACTTT. Residues: CASSPDGPSPLHF.

The chain joins TRBV30 to TRBJ1-2; TRBD1 is a possible D gene (5 bases). Germline CDR1 GTSNPN, CDR2 SVGIG (reference sequence). The CDR3 extends over 15 amino acids. Trimming removed 1 base at V and 3 bases at J, with 15 bases between. As DNA, the CDR3 is TGTGCCTGGAGTGCTCCTTGGGACCGAGACTATGGCTACACCTTC. It specifies CAWSAPWDRDYGYTF.

The chain is built from TRBV5-4 and TRBJ1-2; D may be TRBD1 (5 bases). Trimming removed 4 bases at V and 5 bases at J, with 15 bases between. Germline CDR1 SGHNT, CDR2 YYREEE (reference sequence). CDR3 length: 14 residues. The CDR3 nucleotides are TGTGCCAGCAGCCCCCTTGGGGCCTTGTATGGCTACACCTTC. Encoded protein: CASSPLGALYGYTF.

V usage is TRBV30 and J usage is TRBJ2-3; TRBD2 matches at 9 bases. The J segment lost 0 bases and the V segment lost 8 bases, leaving 6 bases of the junction unmatched. The length of the CDR3 is 14 residues. The germline CDR1 and CDR2 sequences are GTSNPN and SVGIG (reference sequence). CDR3: CAVRLAASTDTQYF. CDR3 in DNA: TGTGCCGTAAGACTAGCGGCTAGCACAGATACGCAGTATTTT.

The CDR3 sequence is CASRWTGKETQYF. The CDR3 DNA is TGTGCCAGCAGGTGGACGGGAAAAGAGACCCAGTACTTC. V is TRBV28 and J is TRBJ2-5; D may be TRBD2 (5 bases). Germline CDR1 reads MDHEN; CDR2 reads SYDVKM. V was pared by 6 bases and J by 3 bases, with 11 bases between. This CDR3 region has 13 residues.

V gene TRBV10-1 combines with J gene TRBJ1-4; no firm D call. The germline CDR1 and CDR2 sequences are WNHNN and SYGVQD (reference sequence). V was clipped by 3 bases and J by 4 bases, with 18 bases between them. The CDR3 sequence is 17 residues long. The DNA for the CDR3 is TGCGCCAGCAGTGACCTGCCCGGAGCCCATATTAATGAAAAACTGTTTTTT. The encoded protein is CASSDLPGAHINEKLFF.

This chain links TRBV6-5 with TRBJ2-7, with 7 bases fitting TRBD1. Unmatched junction bases numbered 12, after V lost 4 bases and J lost 6 bases. The germline gives CDR1 MNHEY, CDR2 SVGAGI. The CDR3 covers 15 residues. CDR3 nucleotides: TGTGCCAGCAGTTCCCTGAGGGGGCAAAGGCGCGAGCAGTACTTC. Its translation is CASSSLRGQRREQYF.

As DNA, the CDR3 is TGTGCCAGCAAGGGGGGCTGGAGCGGGGAGCTGTTTTTT. Translation gives CASKGGWSGELFF. V gene TRBV12-3 or TRBV12-4 combines with J gene TRBJ2-2, with D perhaps being TRBD1 or TRBD2 (6 bases each). The germline V and J ends were trimmed by 7 bases and 7 bases, with 13 bases remaining between them. The CDR3 has 13 amino acids.

V gene TRBV28 combines with J gene TRBJ2-7; D remains ambiguous. The CDR3 spans 12 residues. In germline, CDR1 is MDHEN, CDR2 SYDVKM. V was cut by 7 bases and J by 1 base, with 8 bases left in between. The chain's CDR3 is CASNDGSYEQYF. CDR3 bases: TGTGCCAGCAACGACGGTTCCTACGAGCAGTACTTC. Full variable domain (outside the CDR3, taken from reference TRBV28 and TRBJ2-7): DVKVTQSSRYLVKRTGEKVFLECVQDMDHENMFWYRQDPGLGLRLIYFSYDVKMKEKGDIPEGYSVSREKKERFSLILESASTNQTSMYLCASNDGSYEQYFGPGTRLTVT.

This rearrangement joins TRBV10-3 to TRBJ1-6, with unresolved D. Germline V gene lookup returns CDR1 ENHRY and CDR2 SYGVKD. V lost 1 base and J lost 7, with 5 bases in between. This CDR3 region has 13 residues. CDR3 DNA sequence: TGTGCCATCAGTGAGTATGGCAATTCACCCCTCCACTTT. It translates to CAISEYGNSPLHF.

Only a few counts were recorded for this clone. The rearrangement uses TRBV6-6 and TRBJ1-2; D not certain. Germline V gene sequence: CDR1 MNHNY, CDR2 SVGAGI (reference sequence). This CDR3 comprises 14 residues. Trimming removed 0 bases at V and 8 bases at J, with 13 bases between. The DNA for the CDR3 is TGTGCCAGCAGTTACTCGAAGACCTCGGGAGGCTACACCTTC. This gives the protein CASSYSKTSGGYTF.

The chain recombines TRBV10-3 with TRBJ1-6; TRBD1 might be the D (5 bases). Germline values: CDR1 ENHRY, CDR2 SYGVKD. V lost 5 bases and J lost 7, with 9 bases in between. This CDR3 has 13 residues. The CDR3 is CAISQGVNSPLHF. The CDR3 bases are TGTGCCATCAGTCAGGGAGTGAATTCACCCCTCCACTTT.

This chain uses TRBV28 with TRBJ1-1, with D perhaps matching TRBD1 (6 bases). This CDR3 spans 15 amino acids. Per the germline V gene, CDR1 is MDHEN and CDR2 is SYDVKM. V shed 5 bases and J shed 2 bases, with 15 bases lying between them. The DNA for the CDR3 is TGTGCCAGCAGTCCGAGGACAGTTCGTAACACTGAAGCTTTCTTT. This sequence encodes CASSPRTVRNTEAFF.

This sequence joins TRBV27 and TRBJ2-6; D not certain. There are 15 residues in the CDR3. The germline V gene has CDR1 MNHEY and CDR2 SMNVEV (reference sequence). V was cut by 1 base and J by 4 bases, with 8 bases left in between. The DNA for the CDR3 is TGTGCCAGCAGTTTATTAGAGCACGGGGCCAACGTCCTGACTTTC. It codes for CASSLLEHGANVLTF.